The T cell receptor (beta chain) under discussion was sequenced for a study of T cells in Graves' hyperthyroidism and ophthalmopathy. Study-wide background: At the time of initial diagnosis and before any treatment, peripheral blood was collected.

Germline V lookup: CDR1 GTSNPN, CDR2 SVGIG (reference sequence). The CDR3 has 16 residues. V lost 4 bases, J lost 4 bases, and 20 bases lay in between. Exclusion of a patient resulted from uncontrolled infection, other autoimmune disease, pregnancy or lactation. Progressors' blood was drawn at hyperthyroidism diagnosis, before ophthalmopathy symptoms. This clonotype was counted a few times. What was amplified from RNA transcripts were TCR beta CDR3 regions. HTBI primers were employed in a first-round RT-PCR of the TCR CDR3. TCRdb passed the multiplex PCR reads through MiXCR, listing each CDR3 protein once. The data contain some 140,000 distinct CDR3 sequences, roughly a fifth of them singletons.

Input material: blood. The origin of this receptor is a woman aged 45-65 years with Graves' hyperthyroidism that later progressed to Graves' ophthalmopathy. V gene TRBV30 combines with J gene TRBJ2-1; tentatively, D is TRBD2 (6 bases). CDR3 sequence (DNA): TGTGCCTGGACTCCGGGACTCTTAATAGAATACAATGAGCAGTTCTTC. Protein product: CAWTPGLLIEYNEQFF. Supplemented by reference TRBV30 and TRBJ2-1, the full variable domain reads SQTIHQWPATLVQPVGSPLSLECTVEGTSNPNLYWYRQAAGRGLQLLFYSVGIGQISSEVPQNLSASRPQDRQFILSSKKLLLSDSGFYLCAWTPGLLIEYNEQFFGPGTRLTVL.